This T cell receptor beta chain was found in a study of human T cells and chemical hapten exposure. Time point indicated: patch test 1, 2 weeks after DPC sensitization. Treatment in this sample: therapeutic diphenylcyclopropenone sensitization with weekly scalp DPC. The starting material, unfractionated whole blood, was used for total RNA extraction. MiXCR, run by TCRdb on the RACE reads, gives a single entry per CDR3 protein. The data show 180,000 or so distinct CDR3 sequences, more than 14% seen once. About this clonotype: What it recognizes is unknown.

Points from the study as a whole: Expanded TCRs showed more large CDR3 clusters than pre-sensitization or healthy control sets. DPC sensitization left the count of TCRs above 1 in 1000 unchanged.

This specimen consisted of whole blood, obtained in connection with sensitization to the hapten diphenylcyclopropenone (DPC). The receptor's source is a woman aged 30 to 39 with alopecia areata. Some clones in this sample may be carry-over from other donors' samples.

The CDR3 is CSVEKTSGGVTDTQYF. The CDR3 DNA sequence: TGCAGCGTTGAAAAAACTAGCGGGGGAGTCACAGATACGCAGTATTTT. The chain recombines TRBV29-1 with TRBJ2-3; TRBD2 aligns across 11 bases. The CDR3 totals 16 residues. J lost 2 bases, V lost 2 bases, and 6 bases had no gene match. In germline, CDR1 is SQVTM, CDR2 ANQGSEA.